This TCR beta chain stems from a study of T cell responses to AZD1222 COVID-19 vaccine. Germline lookup yields CDR1 SGHVS and CDR2 FNYEAQ. Trimming stripped 4 bases from V and 4 bases from J, with 12 bases between. The length of the CDR3 is 14 residues. Sequencing used immunoSEQ multiplex PCR; TCRdb keeps in-frame clones, though not all of them. The repertoire holds roughly 120,000 clones, with around 90% as singletons. Concerning this clone itself: Its antigen remains unidentified.

Study-wide results and limits: In all cases, repertoires were sampled only after the peak T cell response. There were mostly white British donors and more females than males, and clonal diversity was possibly underestimated. With two AZD1222 doses given, Spike-specific TCR breadth and depth both rose.

The rearrangement links TRBV7-6 to TRBJ2-3; D not resolved. The sequence was collected from an adult in good health. The material sequenced was peripheral blood, taken on day 0 of AZD1222 vaccination. CDR3 DNA: TGTGCCAGCAGCTCACCCTTTTCTTCAGATACGCAGTATTTT. Translation gives CASSSPFSSDTQYF.